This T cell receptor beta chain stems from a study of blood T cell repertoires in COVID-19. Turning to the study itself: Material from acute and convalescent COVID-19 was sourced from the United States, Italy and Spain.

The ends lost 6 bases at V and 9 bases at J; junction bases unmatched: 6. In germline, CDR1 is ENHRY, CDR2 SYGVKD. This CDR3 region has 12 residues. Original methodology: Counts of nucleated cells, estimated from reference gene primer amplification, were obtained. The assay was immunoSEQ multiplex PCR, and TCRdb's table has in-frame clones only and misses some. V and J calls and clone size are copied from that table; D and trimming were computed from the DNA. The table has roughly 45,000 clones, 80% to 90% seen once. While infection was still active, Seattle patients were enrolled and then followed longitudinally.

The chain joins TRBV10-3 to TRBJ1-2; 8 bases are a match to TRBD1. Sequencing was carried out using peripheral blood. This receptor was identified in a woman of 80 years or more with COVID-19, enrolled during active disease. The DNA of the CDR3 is TGTGCCATCAGCCCCCGACAGGGGAGCTACACCTTC. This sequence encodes CAISPRQGSYTF.